The TCR beta chain described here comes from a study of cytomegalovirus exposure and HLA in healthy donors. Trimming removed 1 base from V and 3 bases from J, with 10 bases in between. The CDR3 loop spans 15 amino acids. Per germline, CDR1 MNHNS and CDR2 SASEGT. 13 Jbeta primers and 60 Vbeta primers were used for the PCR. The method was immunoSEQ multiplex PCR; TCRdb's version includes in-frame clones alone and lacks a portion of them. The sample yields approximately 110,000 clones, about 81% seen once. This chain joins TRBV6-1 and TRBJ2-1; maybe TRBD2 (7 bases). The TCR was taken from a woman aged 25-40 years in good health and CMV-seronegative. What was sequenced was PBMCs. The DNA for the CDR3 is TGTGCCAGCAGTGAAGATAGGGGGGGCTACAATGAGCAGTTCTTC. Translating gives CASSEDRGGYNEQFF.